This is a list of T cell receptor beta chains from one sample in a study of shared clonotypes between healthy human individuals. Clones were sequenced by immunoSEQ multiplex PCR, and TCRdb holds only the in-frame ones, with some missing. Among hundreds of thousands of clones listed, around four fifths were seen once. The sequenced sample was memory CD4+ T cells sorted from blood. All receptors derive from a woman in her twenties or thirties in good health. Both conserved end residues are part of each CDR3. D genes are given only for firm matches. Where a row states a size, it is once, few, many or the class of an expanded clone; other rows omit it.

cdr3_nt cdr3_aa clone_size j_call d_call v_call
TGCGCCAGCAGCAGCCTCGGAAAATCGAGTGAAAAACTGTTTTTT CASSSLGKSSEKLFF . TRBJ1-4 . TRBV5-1
TGTGCCAGTAACACCCCGCAGGGTTTCTATGGCTACACCTTC CASNTPQGFYGYTF . TRBJ1-2 . TRBV19
TGTGCCAGCAGACCCACCCTGGCTAGGGAGCAGTACTTC CASRPTLAREQYF once TRBJ2-7 . TRBV2
TGTGCCACCACTGCCGGGGGGCCAGAGACCCAGTACTTC CATTAGGPETQYF . TRBJ2-5 . TRBV28
TGCGCCAGCAGCCAAGGGGTTCCGGGACAGGGGTGGTTGGGCTACACCTTC CASSQGVPGQGWLGYTF . TRBJ1-2 TRBD1 TRBV4-1
TGCGCCAGCAGCTTGTCTAGCGGAAATTACAATGAGCAGTTCTTC CASSLSSGNYNEQFF . TRBJ2-1 TRBD2 TRBV5-1
TGTGCCAGCAGTTCCCCCCCGTCGTATACGCAGTATTTT CASSSPPSYTQYF few TRBJ2-3 . TRBV27
TGTGCCAGCAGGCCGGGTCCACCGGCCTATGGCTACACCTTC CASRPGPPAYGYTF once TRBJ1-2 . TRBV5-4
TGCGCCAGCAGCCGCGGACTAGCGGAAAGCTCCTACAATGAGCAGTTCTTC CASSRGLAESSYNEQFF . TRBJ2-1 TRBD2 TRBV5-1
TGTGCCAGCTCTCCCGGGACAGGGTTCTACGAGCAGTACTTC CASSPGTGFYEQYF few TRBJ2-7 TRBD1 TRBV18
TGTGCCAGCAGCGTGGGGACTTACAATGAGCAGTTCTTC CASSVGTYNEQFF . TRBJ2-1 . TRBV9
TGTGCCAGCAGTTTAGGCGGGACTAGTCCCGAGCAGTACTTC CASSLGGTSPEQYF . TRBJ2-7 TRBD2 TRBV28
TGTGCCAGCATCAGGGGAACTAATGAAAAACTGTTTTTT CASIRGTNEKLFF . TRBJ1-4 . TRBV2
TGCGCCAGCAAGGGACAGCGGGGGCAAACCGGGGAGCTGTTTTTT CASKGQRGQTGELFF . TRBJ2-2 . TRBV5-1
TGTGCCAGCGGAAATTCGAACCGGGACGAGCAGTACTTC CASGNSNRDEQYF . TRBJ2-7 . TRBV28
TGTGCCAGTAGTATAAGAAGTTCGTGGGCAGACAGAGCCAAAAACATTCAGTACTTC CASSIRSSWADRAKNIQYF once TRBJ2-4 . TRBV19
TGTGCCAGCAGCTTACAGCCTACTGAAGCTTTCTTT CASSLQPTEAFF . TRBJ1-1 . TRBV7-9
TGTGCCAGTAAAGGGACAGGGGGTTCCAATCAGCCCCAGCATTTT CASKGTGGSNQPQHF . TRBJ1-5 TRBD1 TRBV19
TGTGCCAGCAGTTTGGTTCAGGGTGACGAGCAGTACTTC CASSLVQGDEQYF . TRBJ2-7 . TRBV28
TGTGCCAGCAGTCCCGGGACTAACTCCGGGGAGCTGTTTTTT CASSPGTNSGELFF . TRBJ2-2 TRBD2 TRBV6-6
TGTGCCAGCAGTTACCAAGACCGCTCTAACTATGGCTACACCTTC CASSYQDRSNYGYTF few TRBJ1-2 . TRBV28
TGTGCCAGCTCACCGTCGGGACAGAACTATGGCTACACCTTC CASSPSGQNYGYTF . TRBJ1-2 TRBD1 TRBV18
TGTGCCAGCAGGGCGAGCGGGAATTACAATGAGCAGTTCTTC CASRASGNYNEQFF . TRBJ2-1 TRBD2 TRBV6-1